These T cell receptor beta chains were read from a single sample in a study of blood T cell repertoires in COVID-19. The repertoire was sequenced with immunoSEQ multiplex PCR; TCRdb's copy has only in-frame clones and lacks some. The sample has tens of thousands of clones, approximately 90% seen once; the top ten hold roughly 1.4%. Sequencing used peripheral blood. The receptors here all came from a woman over 75 with acute or convalescent COVID-19. Each CDR3 is given with its conserved first and last residue. Each record gives: clone size, D gene, CDR3 length, J gene, V gene, CDR3 DNA, CDR3 protein. A D gene is named only where the DNA matches it firmly. Expanded clones are given a class, and other clones once, few, many or no size at all.

abundance: NA
d_gene: TRBD1
len: 15
j_gene: TRBJ2-6
v_gene: TRBV19
CDR3nt: TGTGCCAGTATGGACAGGGGCTCTGGGGCCAACGTCCTGACTTTC
CDR3aa: CASMDRGSGANVLTF

abundance: NA
d_gene: NA
len: 13
j_gene: TRBJ2-7
v_gene: TRBV18
CDR3nt: TGTGCCAGCTCAGTCGCCGGGGGCTACGAGCAGTACTTC
CDR3aa: CASSVAGGYEQYF

abundance: few
d_gene: NA
len: 16
j_gene: TRBJ1-3
v_gene: TRBV11-1
CDR3nt: TGTGCCAGCCAATCCCGGGACTTCAGCTCTGGAAACACCATATATTTT
CDR3aa: CASQSRDFSSGNTIYF

abundance: NA
d_gene: TRBD1
len: 13
j_gene: TRBJ1-5
v_gene: TRBV12-3/TRBV12-4
CDR3nt: TGTGCCAGCACCACAGGGGGTAATCAGCCCCAGCATTTT
CDR3aa: CASTTGGNQPQHF

abundance: NA
d_gene: TRBD1
len: 15
j_gene: TRBJ1-2
v_gene: TRBV28
CDR3nt: TGTGCCAGCAGTTCCCCTGGACAGGAAAGGGGTGGCTACACCTTC
CDR3aa: CASSSPGQERGGYTF

abundance: NA
d_gene: NA
len: 18
j_gene: TRBJ1-5
v_gene: TRBV18
CDR3nt: TGTGCCAGCTCACCCATCGCCCGGGACAAATTAAGCAATCAGCCCCAGCATTTT
CDR3aa: CASSPIARDKLSNQPQHF

abundance: NA
d_gene: NA
len: 13
j_gene: TRBJ2-2
v_gene: TRBV11-2
CDR3nt: TGTGCCAGCAGCTTCAGGGGCACCGGGGAGCTGTTTTTT
CDR3aa: CASSFRGTGELFF

abundance: NA
d_gene: TRBD1
len: 13
j_gene: TRBJ1-4
v_gene: TRBV10-3
CDR3nt: TGTGCCATCAGTGCCGGGACAGGGGAAAAACTGTTTTTT
CDR3aa: CAISAGTGEKLFF

abundance: few
d_gene: NA
len: 12
j_gene: TRBJ1-6
v_gene: TRBV27
CDR3nt: TGTGCCAGCAGTTTTTCCCAATCACCCCTCCACTTT
CDR3aa: CASSFSQSPLHF

abundance: NA
d_gene: NA
len: 15
j_gene: TRBJ2-6
v_gene: TRBV29-1
CDR3nt: TGCAGCGTTGGCGAGGGAAGCTCTGGGGCCAACGTCCTGACTTTC
CDR3aa: CSVGEGSSGANVLTF

abundance: NA
d_gene: TRBD1
len: 13
j_gene: TRBJ1-2
v_gene: TRBV24-1
CDR3nt: TGTGCCACCAGTAGACAGGGTCCCCATGGCTACACCTTC
CDR3aa: CATSRQGPHGYTF

abundance: few
d_gene: NA
len: 16
j_gene: TRBJ2-1
v_gene: TRBV7-8
CDR3nt: TGTGCCAGCAGACGGTCCGGGGTCGCCACCTACAATGAGCAGTTCTTC
CDR3aa: CASRRSGVATYNEQFF

abundance: NA
d_gene: NA
len: 16
j_gene: TRBJ1-2
v_gene: TRBV5-6
CDR3nt: TGTGCCAGCAGCCTACTCACAGGGATGGGCGGCTATGGCTACACCTTC
CDR3aa: CASSLLTGMGGYGYTF

abundance: NA
d_gene: NA
len: 13
j_gene: TRBJ1-2
v_gene: TRBV18
CDR3nt: TGTGCCAGCTCACCATCGGGGGACTATGGCTACACCTTC
CDR3aa: CASSPSGDYGYTF

abundance: NA
d_gene: TRBD1
len: 15
j_gene: TRBJ1-1
v_gene: TRBV19
CDR3nt: TGTGCCAGTAGTATAGTAGGGACAGTGAACATTGAAGCTTTCTTT
CDR3aa: CASSIVGTVNIEAFF

abundance: NA
d_gene: TRBD1
len: 16
j_gene: TRBJ2-3
v_gene: TRBV5-1
CDR3nt: TGCGCCAGCAGCTTCTTCGGACAGGCCAGCACAGATACGCAGTATTTT
CDR3aa: CASSFFGQASTDTQYF

abundance: NA
d_gene: NA
len: 13
j_gene: TRBJ1-3
v_gene: TRBV11-2
CDR3nt: TGTGCCAGCAGCCACGGGGCTGGAAACACCATATATTTT
CDR3aa: CASSHGAGNTIYF

abundance: NA
d_gene: NA
len: 12
j_gene: TRBJ2-7
v_gene: TRBV2
CDR3nt: TGTGCCAGCACCAGGTCCTCCTACGAGCAGTACTTC
CDR3aa: CASTRSSYEQYF

abundance: NA
d_gene: NA
len: 14
j_gene: TRBJ2-7
v_gene: TRBV19
CDR3nt: TGTGCCAGTAGTGGGCCGATAAACTCCTACGAGCAGTACTTC
CDR3aa: CASSGPINSYEQYF

abundance: NA
d_gene: NA
len: 15
j_gene: TRBJ2-3
v_gene: TRBV7-9
CDR3nt: TGTGCCAGCAGCTTAACGGGGGGCCTCACAGATACGCAGTATTTT
CDR3aa: CASSLTGGLTDTQYF

abundance: NA
d_gene: NA
len: 12
j_gene: TRBJ1-2
v_gene: TRBV20-1
CDR3nt: TGCAGTGCTAGTGCACAGAACTATGGCTACACCTTC
CDR3aa: CSASAQNYGYTF

abundance: once
d_gene: NA
len: 12
j_gene: TRBJ1-2
v_gene: TRBV19
CDR3nt: TGTGCCAGTAGTCAGCACAGCTATGGCTACACCTTC
CDR3aa: CASSQHSYGYTF

abundance: once
d_gene: NA
len: 14
j_gene: TRBJ1-1
v_gene: TRBV5-4
CDR3nt: TGTGCCAGCAGCTTGACAGGGCAGAACACTGAAGCTTTCTTT
CDR3aa: CASSLTGQNTEAFF

abundance: NA
d_gene: TRBD2
len: 12
j_gene: TRBJ2-7
v_gene: TRBV29-1
CDR3nt: TGCAGCGTTGGCCTAGCGGGCTACGAGCAGTACTTC
CDR3aa: CSVGLAGYEQYF

abundance: NA
d_gene: TRBD2
len: 16
j_gene: TRBJ2-1
v_gene: TRBV30
CDR3nt: TGTGCCTGGGAGCCGGGACTAGCGGGGGCGAACAATGAGCAGTTCTTC
CDR3aa: CAWEPGLAGANNEQFF

abundance: once
d_gene: NA
len: 14
j_gene: TRBJ1-5
v_gene: TRBV27
CDR3nt: TGTGCCAGCAGTTTAGGGCGGGAAGATCAGCCCCAGCATTTT
CDR3aa: CASSLGREDQPQHF

abundance: NA
d_gene: TRBD1
len: 13
j_gene: TRBJ2-1
v_gene: TRBV6-1
CDR3nt: TGTGCCAGCAGTGAAAGCTATCGGGACAGGGAGTTCTTC
CDR3aa: CASSESYRDREFF

abundance: NA
d_gene: TRBD2
len: 14
j_gene: TRBJ2-5
v_gene: TRBV28
CDR3nt: TGTGCCAGCAGGCCGGGACTAGCGGGAGGAGTTCCTCACTTC
CDR3aa: CASRPGLAGGVPHF

abundance: NA
d_gene: TRBD1
len: 15
j_gene: TRBJ2-7
v_gene: TRBV6-1
CDR3nt: TGTGCCAGCAGTGAATTTGGACAGGGCTTTTACGAGCAGTACTTC
CDR3aa: CASSEFGQGFYEQYF

abundance: NA
d_gene: NA
len: 14
j_gene: TRBJ1-5
v_gene: TRBV5-3
CDR3nt: TGTGCCAGAAGGATCGGGAGACTCAATCAGCCCCAGCATTTT
CDR3aa: CARRIGRLNQPQHF

abundance: NA
d_gene: TRBD2
len: 15
j_gene: TRBJ2-7
v_gene: TRBV9
CDR3nt: TGTGCCAGCAGCGTAGACCTAGCGGGAGACTACGAGCAGTACTTC
CDR3aa: CASSVDLAGDYEQYF

abundance: NA
d_gene: TRBD2
len: 14
j_gene: TRBJ2-1
v_gene: TRBV24-1
CDR3nt: TGTGCCACCTCCGCGGGAGGGCTAAGTATTGAGCAGTTCTTC
CDR3aa: CATSAGGLSIEQFF

abundance: NA
d_gene: TRBD1
len: 17
j_gene: TRBJ2-6
v_gene: TRBV19
CDR3nt: TGTGCCAGTAGTACGACAGGGGGCAGCTCTGGGGCCAACGTCCTGACTTTC
CDR3aa: CASSTTGGSSGANVLTF

abundance: NA
d_gene: NA
len: 13
j_gene: TRBJ1-2
v_gene: TRBV10-2
CDR3nt: TGCGCCAGCAGTGAGAACAGGGATGGTGGCTACACCTTC
CDR3aa: CASSENRDGGYTF

abundance: NA
d_gene: NA
len: 15
j_gene: TRBJ2-2
v_gene: TRBV7-6
CDR3nt: TGTGCCAGCAGCTTAATGAGTGAATCCACCGGGGAGCTGTTTTTT
CDR3aa: CASSLMSESTGELFF

abundance: few
d_gene: NA
len: 14
j_gene: TRBJ2-3
v_gene: TRBV5-1
CDR3nt: TGCGCCAGCAGCGGTGGACAGATTACAGATACGCAGTATTTT
CDR3aa: CASSGGQITDTQYF

abundance: NA
d_gene: NA
len: 12
j_gene: TRBJ1-1
v_gene: TRBV27
CDR3nt: TGTGCCAGCAGCGGAACAGGGATAGAAGCTTTCTTT
CDR3aa: CASSGTGIEAFF

abundance: few
d_gene: TRBD1
len: 14
j_gene: TRBJ2-7
v_gene: TRBV19
CDR3nt: TGTGCCAGTAGTACTGGGACAGGGGGCTTCGAGCAGTACTTC
CDR3aa: CASSTGTGGFEQYF

abundance: once
d_gene: NA
len: 12
j_gene: TRBJ2-7
v_gene: TRBV6-6
CDR3nt: TGTGCCAGCAACGATCGGGGTACGGGGCAGTACTTC
CDR3aa: CASNDRGTGQYF

abundance: NA
d_gene: NA
len: 14
j_gene: TRBJ2-2
v_gene: TRBV5-1
CDR3nt: TGCGCCAGCAGTCTGTACAGTAACACCGGGGAGCTGTTTTTT
CDR3aa: CASSLYSNTGELFF

abundance: NA
d_gene: NA
len: 14
j_gene: TRBJ1-1
v_gene: TRBV19
CDR3nt: TGTGCCAGTAGGGTCCCCCTGGCGAACACTGAAGCTTTCTTT
CDR3aa: CASRVPLANTEAFF

abundance: NA
d_gene: TRBD1
len: 17
j_gene: TRBJ1-3
v_gene: TRBV28
CDR3nt: TGTGCCAGCAGTTTTGCAGGGGGCTATTTTTCTGGAAACACCATATATTTT
CDR3aa: CASSFAGGYFSGNTIYF

abundance: once
d_gene: NA
len: 14
j_gene: TRBJ2-1
v_gene: TRBV11-1
CDR3nt: TGTGCCAGCAGACAGCGGACAGATGACAATGAGCAGTTCTTC
CDR3aa: CASRQRTDDNEQFF